This entry describes one T cell receptor (beta chain). This clonotype was counted only a few times. The antigen this receptor binds is unknown. No base-level quality is on record; no much larger clone is a single base apart. In light of the paper, this sample's treatment or condition label describes: approximately nine-day PBMC culture with coronavirus spike peptide pools or control peptides (ViraFEST assay). The ViraFEST assay was used in the study, in which antigen-specific T cells were expanded with peptide pools and expanded clonotypes were subsequently identified by TCR sequencing. The convalescent patients' positive SARS-CoV-2 PCR tests were from March to December 2020, which was before the Alpha, Beta and Delta variants emerged in the United States. Each well held 2 million or so PBMCs cultured in IMDM containing about 5% human AB serum and 9 to 10 IU/ml IL-2, with about 9.1 ug/ml peptide pools added. On days 3 and 7, half of the culture medium was replaced with fresh IL-2-containing medium. After approximately 11 days of culture, CD4+ T cells were isolated by negative selection with the EasySep CD4+ T cell isolation kit. PBMCs were separated from whole blood using Ficoll-Paque Plus gradient centrifugation and then either used fresh or cryopreserved at -140C. Each culture condition was generally run in triplicate wells.

This record belongs to a study of vaccination and CD4 T cells after COVID-19 (dated by TCRdb to 2021 to 2024). Some background on the complete study: Every convalescent patient had a positive nasal swab PCR test for SARS-CoV-2, with mild disease in 8 to 10 patients and severe disease in one. The convalescent cohort comprised six males and four females, including two Hispanic individuals, seven Caucasians, two Asians and one multiracial person. Two doses of either the Pfizer-BioNTech BNT162b2 vaccine (n=8) or the Moderna mRNA-1273 vaccine (n=2) were administered to participants. Post-COVID blood samples were collected from convalescent patients a median of around 100 days after diagnosis, with a range of roughly 35 to 180 days. The time from the second vaccine dose to post-vaccine blood sampling had a median of around 72 days and ranged from about 14 to 250 days. Overlapping spike peptide pools from SARS-CoV-2 and from the common cold coronaviruses HCoV-NL63, HCoV-OC43 and HCoV-229E were used as culture stimuli. Control cultures received a CEFX viral epitope pool as the positive control, an HIV-1 Nef peptide pool as the negative control, or no peptide. The spike-specific CD4+ TCR repertoire was compared before and after mRNA vaccination in over nine COVID-19 convalescent patients and several infection-naive healthy vaccine recipients. Overall study results and their limits: The number of convalescent patients in the study was relatively small, and the study did not examine early timepoints following natural infection. Among the post-vaccine SARS-CoV-2-reactive clones in convalescent patients, a median around 85% showed up only after vaccination, which suggests vaccine-specific priming. The median count of SARS-CoV-2-reactive clonotypes went up from around 23 after infection to roughly 38 after vaccination, although the change was not significant. Of the vaccine-specific clones found in convalescent patients, nearly all (304 of 307) were mono-reactive for SARS-CoV-2 spike instead of being cross-reactive with common cold coronaviruses.

V is pared back by 5 bases and J by 7 bases, with 23 bases lying between the germline termini. Reading the germline V gene (reference sequence) gives CDR1 MNHEY and CDR2 SMNVEV. The CDR3 starts with the cysteine, ends with the phenylalanine, and has 16 residues. CDR3 DNA is the only sequence kept; it has 48 bases, read in frame from the first base. Libraries were prepared through PCR. DNA from cultured CD4+ T cells underwent TCR sequencing with the Oncomine TCR Beta short-read assay at the Johns Hopkins FTIC core. The QIAamp micro DNA kit was used to extract genomic DNA from the cultured CD4+ T cells. Oncomine TCR Beta libraries made from cultured CD4+ T cells were pooled using unique dual indexes and sequenced on an Illumina iSeq 100. From the authors' description of their analysis: Non-productive sequences were removed, and CDR3s that did not start with C, did not end with F or W, or were shorter than 7 amino acids were discarded. The MANAFEST web application was used to identify antigen-specific clonotypes by comparing peptide-stimulated wells against reference wells and other culture wells. For a clone to be called positive, the clone needed an FDR below 0.05, an odds ratio above 5, and a productive frequency above 0.1% in at least two of three replicate wells. A clonotype counted as cross-reactive if it showed significant expansion both in the SARS-CoV-2 spike wells and in at least one common cold coronavirus spike condition. Using R version 3.6.1, CDR3 homology was evaluated through Levenshtein distances (stringdist) along with unrooted phylogenetic trees (ape). Through fastp at Q25 and MiXCR, TCRdb rebuilt clones from the public reads, retaining in-frame beta chains. Under each unique CDR3 protein, matching rows form one entry showing the most common genes and DNA. TCRdb assigned the V and J calls; the authors' analysis was not used. The table for this sample lists roughly 11,000 distinct CDR3 sequences; 45% of them were counted only once. Of the sample, under 25% is held by the ten largest clones.

This chain is built from TRBV27 and TRBJ1-2; a tentative D match to TRBD1 spans 5 bases. The TCR sequence derives from a human donor with COVID-19. The sequencing used cultured CD4+ T cells from blood, collected after SARS-CoV-2 vaccination. The CDR3: CASSPNPGRAGSGYTF. The sequenced DNA: TGTGCCAGCAGTCCCAACCCAGGGCGGGCTGGTTCTGGCTACACCTTC.